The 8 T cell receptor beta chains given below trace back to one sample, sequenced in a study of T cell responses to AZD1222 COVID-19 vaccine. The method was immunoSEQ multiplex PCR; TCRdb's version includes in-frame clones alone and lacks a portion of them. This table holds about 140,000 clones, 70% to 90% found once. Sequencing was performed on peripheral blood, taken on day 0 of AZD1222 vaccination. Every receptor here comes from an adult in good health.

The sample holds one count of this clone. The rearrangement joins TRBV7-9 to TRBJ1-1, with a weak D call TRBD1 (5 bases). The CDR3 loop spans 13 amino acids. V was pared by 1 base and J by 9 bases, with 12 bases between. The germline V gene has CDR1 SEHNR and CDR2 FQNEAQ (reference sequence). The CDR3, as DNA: TGTGCCAGCAGCTTAGATGAGGGACGGCAAGCTTTCTTT. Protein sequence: CASSLDEGRQAFF.

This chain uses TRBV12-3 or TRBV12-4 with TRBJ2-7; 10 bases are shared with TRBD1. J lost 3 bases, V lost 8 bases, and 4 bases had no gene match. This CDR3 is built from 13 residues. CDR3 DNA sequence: TGTGCCAGCGCGAGGGACAGGGGCTACGAGCAGTACTTC. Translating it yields CASARDRGYEQYF.

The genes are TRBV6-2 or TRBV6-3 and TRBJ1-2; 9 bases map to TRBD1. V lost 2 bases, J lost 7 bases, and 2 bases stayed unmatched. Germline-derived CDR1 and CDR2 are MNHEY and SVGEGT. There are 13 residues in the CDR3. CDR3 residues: CASSYGTGFGYTF. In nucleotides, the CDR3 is TGTGCCAGCAGTTACGGGACAGGGTTTGGCTACACCTTC.

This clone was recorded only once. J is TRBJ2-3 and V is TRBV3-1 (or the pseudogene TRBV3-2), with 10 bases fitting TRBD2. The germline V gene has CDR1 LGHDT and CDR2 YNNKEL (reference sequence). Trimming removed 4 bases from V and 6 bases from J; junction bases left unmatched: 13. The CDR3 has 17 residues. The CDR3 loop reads CASSPNPERGGEDTQYF. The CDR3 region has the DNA TGTGCCAGCAGCCCCAACCCCGAGCGGGGGGGCGAGGATACGCAGTATTTT.

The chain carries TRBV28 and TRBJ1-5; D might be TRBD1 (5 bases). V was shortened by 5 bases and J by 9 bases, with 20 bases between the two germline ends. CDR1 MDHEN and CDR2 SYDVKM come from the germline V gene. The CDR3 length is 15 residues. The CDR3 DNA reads TGTGCCAGCAGTACCCGGACATCTCCCAGGGCGCCCCAGCATTTT. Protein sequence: CASSTRTSPRAPQHF.

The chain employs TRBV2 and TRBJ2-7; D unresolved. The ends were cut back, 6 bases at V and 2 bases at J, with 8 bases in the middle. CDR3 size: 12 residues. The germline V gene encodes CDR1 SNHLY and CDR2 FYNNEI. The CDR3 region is CASSRLPYEQYF. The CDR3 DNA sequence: TGTGCCAGCAGCCGACTTCCCTACGAGCAGTACTTC.

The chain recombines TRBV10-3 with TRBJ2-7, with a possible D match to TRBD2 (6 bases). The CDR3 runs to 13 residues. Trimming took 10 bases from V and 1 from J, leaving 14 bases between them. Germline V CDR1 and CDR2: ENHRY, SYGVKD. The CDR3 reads CATSGEVSYEQYF. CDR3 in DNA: TGTGCCACCTCCGGGGAGGTGTCCTACGAGCAGTACTTC.

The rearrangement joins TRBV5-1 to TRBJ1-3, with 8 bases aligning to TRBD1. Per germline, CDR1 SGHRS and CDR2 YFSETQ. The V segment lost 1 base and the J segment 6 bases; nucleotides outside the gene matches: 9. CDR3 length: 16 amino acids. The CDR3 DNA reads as TGCGCCAGCAGCTTGTCGGGACAGGTAGATCAAAACACCATATATTTT. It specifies CASSLSGQVDQNTIYF.